Included here is one TCR beta chain sequence, with context. Its matching antigen is unknown. The sample comes from a study of cytomegalovirus exposure and HLA in healthy donors. The study's findings and limits: A later analysis reportedly found fewer N-insertions in an Asian-associated ancestry cluster than the approximately 660-donor mean. V segments that were indistinguishable, TRBV6-2 and TRBV6-3 among them, were omitted from analysis. V- and J-gene trimming in TCR beta was tied to a missense DCLRE1C variant by an analysis performed later. Cytomegalovirus-associated TCR beta chains were listed, numbering 150 to 200.

Per the germline V gene, CDR1 is SGDLS and CDR2 is YYNGEE. CDR3 size: 15 residues. Trimming pared 0 bases from V and 2 bases from J, leaving 12 bases between. Amplification used 60 Vbeta primers and 13 Jbeta primers. Libraries were prepared by immunoSEQ multiplex PCR; TCRdb keeps only in-frame clonotypes and omits some of them. The sample contains around 110,000 clones, 65% of which appear only once. The sequenced material came from PBMCs. This receptor was taken from a woman in her forties in good health and CMV-seropositive. This chain joins TRBV9 and TRBJ2-7; the D is unclear. The CDR3 DNA reads as TGTGCCAGCAGCGTAGGAACGGGTGCAACCTACGAGCAGTACTTC. The encoded protein is CASSVGTGATYEQYF.